This T cell receptor beta chain appears in the sequencing data of a study of Graves' ophthalmopathy and Graves' hyperthyroidism. Patients in the hyperthyroidism group, adults aged 18 to 65, were newly diagnosed, under 2 months' duration. A roughly 9.7 ml volume of fresh peripheral blood provided the PBMCs. The CDR3 has 14 amino acids. V was clipped by 9 bases and J by 6 bases; unmatched bases: 6. Germline V CDR1 and CDR2: MNHNS, SASEGT. Study results and limitations: Blood repertoires reportedly contained most expanded thyroid clonotypes above 0.001 frequency.

For this clonotype: The target antigen is unknown. Given a much more abundant clone one base away, this may be a read error. Without the conserved terminal phenylalanine or tryptophan, this CDR3 likely stems from a read error.

The sequenced template was RNA, covering the TCR beta CDR3 region. Second-round multiplex PCR came after first-round RT-PCR with HTBI primers. From the multiplex PCR reads, TCRdb called clonotypes with MiXCR, one entry per CDR3 protein. The sample includes 500,000 to 700,000 distinct CDR3 sequences, about 24% of them seen just once. The source of this sequence is a young woman with stable Graves' hyperthyroidism. Some clones in this sample may be carry-over from other donors' samples. The chain employs TRBV6-1 and TRBJ2-2; 11 positions agree with TRBD1. Sequenced sample: peripheral blood. The DNA of the CDR3 is TGTGCCAGTCGGACAGGGGGCAACCCCGGGGAGCTGTTTTTG. Translation: CASRTGGNPGELFL.